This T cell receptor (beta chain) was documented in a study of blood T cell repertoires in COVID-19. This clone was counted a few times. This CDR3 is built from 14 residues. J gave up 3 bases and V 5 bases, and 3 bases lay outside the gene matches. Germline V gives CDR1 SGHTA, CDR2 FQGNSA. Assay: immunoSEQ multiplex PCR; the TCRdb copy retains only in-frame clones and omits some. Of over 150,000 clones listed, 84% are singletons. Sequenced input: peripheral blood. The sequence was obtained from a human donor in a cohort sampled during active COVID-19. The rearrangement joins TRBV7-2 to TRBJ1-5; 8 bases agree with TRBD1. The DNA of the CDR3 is TGTGCCAGCAGCCGGGACAGGAACAATCAGCCCCAGCATTTT. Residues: CASSRDRNNQPQHF.